A single sample is the source of the 20 T cell receptor beta chains below, sequenced in a study of blood T cell repertoires in COVID-19. TCRdb's copy holds only in-frame clones and misses some; the assay was immunoSEQ multiplex PCR. The table shows fewer than 300,000 clones, with 90% occurring only once. The source material was PBMCs or T cells enriched from blood (not recorded which). The receptors originated from a woman aged 25-40 years who had recovered from COVID-19.

The chain recombines TRBV29-1 with TRBJ1-2; TRBD1 is a possible D gene (6 bases). CDR3 length: 14 residues. Germline CDR1 reads SQVTM; CDR2 reads ANQGSEA. V was trimmed by 0 bases and J by 0 bases, leaving 8 bases between them. The CDR3 coding sequence is TGCAGCGTTGAAGACAGGGGATCTAACTATGGCTACACCTTC. It encodes CSVEDRGSNYGYTF.

J is TRBJ2-3 and V is TRBV5-5; 9 bases line up with TRBD2. This CDR3 has 18 amino acids. Germline V lookup: CDR1 SGHKS, CDR2 YYEKEE (reference sequence). J was trimmed by 3 bases and V by 4 bases; bases with no gene match: 15. In nucleotides, the CDR3 is TGTGCCAGCAGCCCCCTAGCGGGATCTCAAACCTTTACAGATACGCAGTATTTT. Amino acids: CASSPLAGSQTFTDTQYF.

The V and J genes are TRBV5-1 and TRBJ2-5; TRBD2 might be the D (5 bases). The CDR3 extends over 15 amino acids. Per germline, CDR1 SGHRS and CDR2 YFSETQ. Trimming shortened V by 1 base and J by 1 base, and 11 bases separated the two germline ends. The CDR3 DNA is TGCGCCAGCAGCTTGTCCAGACTATCCCAAGAGACCCAGTACTTC. Translation gives CASSLSRLSQETQYF.

This sequence joins TRBV28 and TRBJ2-7; D gene uncertain. The CDR3 runs to 11 residues. Germline assignment: CDR1 MDHEN and CDR2 SYDVKM. V shed 4 bases and J shed 3 bases, with 4 bases lying between them. This CDR3 is CASSSVYEQYF. In DNA, the CDR3 is TGTGCCAGCAGTTCAGTCTACGAGCAGTACTTC.

The chain couples TRBV7-9 to TRBJ2-1; 8 nucleotides align to TRBD2. Losses at the gene ends were 1 base for V and 9 bases for J; bases not matched to a gene: 11. This CDR3 is 16 amino acids long. The germline V gene encodes CDR1 SEHNR and CDR2 FQNEAQ (reference sequence). The CDR3 DNA reads as TGTGCCAGCAGCTTAGGAGTTAGCGGGATAGTTATTGAGCAGTTCTTC. Translating it yields CASSLGVSGIVIEQFF.

CDR3 amino acids: CASSKGQTGYYEQYF. In nucleotides, the CDR3 is TGTGCCAGCAGCAAAGGGCAGACAGGGTACTACGAGCAGTACTTC. This sequence joins TRBV21-1 and TRBJ2-7; the D call in the table, TRBD1, was not verified against the DNA. TRBV21-1 is given as a pseudogene. The CDR3 is 15 amino acids.

V gene TRBV5-1 combines with J gene TRBJ1-2; maybe TRBD1 (5 bases). Trimming stripped 1 base from V and 4 bases from J, with 14 bases between. The length of the CDR3 is 15 residues. CDR1 is SGHRS and CDR2 is YFSETQ in the germline V gene. The CDR3 spells CASSLLQAAVYGYTF. DNA of the CDR3: TGCGCCAGCAGCTTGCTACAGGCCGCTGTCTATGGCTACACCTTC.

The chain employs TRBV4-1 and TRBJ1-4; D is perhaps TRBD1 (6 bases). Germline V lookup: CDR1 MGHRA, CDR2 YSYEKL. This CDR3 contains 16 residues. V was clipped by 3 bases and J by 4 bases, with 15 bases between them. As DNA, the CDR3 is TGCGCCAGCAGCCAGCTACCGGGACAAATTAATGAAAAACTGTTTTTT. The encoded protein is CASSQLPGQINEKLFF.

This chain connects TRBV6-5 to TRBJ2-1; 7 bases fit TRBD2. J gave up 7 bases and V 3 bases, and 12 bases lay outside the gene matches. The germline V gene encodes CDR1 MNHEY and CDR2 SVGAGI. The CDR3 extends over 16 amino acids. DNA for the CDR3: TGTGCCAGCAGTTATGACGCGGCGGGAGTTAGAAATGAGCAGTTCTTC. Its translation: CASSYDAAGVRNEQFF.

This clone was observed a handful of times. This chain uses TRBV7-2 with TRBJ1-1, with TRBD1 identical over 9 bases. Unmatched junction bases numbered 10, after V lost 4 bases and J lost 7 bases. CDR1 is SGHTA, CDR2 FQGNSA, per germline. CDR3 length: 15 amino acids. CDR3 amino acids: CASSSVHRGQGEAFF. For the CDR3, the DNA is TGTGCCAGCAGCTCCGTTCACAGGGGGCAGGGTGAAGCTTTCTTT.

The gene calls are TRBV10-3 and TRBJ1-5; TRBD1 matches at 8 bases. Unmatched junction bases numbered 4, after V lost 6 bases and J lost 0 bases. In germline, CDR1 is ENHRY, CDR2 SYGVKD. The CDR3 sequence is 15 residues long. The CDR3 nucleotides read TGTGCCATCAGAGCCGGGACAGGTAGCAATCAGCCCCAGCATTTT. Protein product: CAIRAGTGSNQPQHF.

This chain joins TRBV18 and TRBJ2-7, with 8 positions matching TRBD1. Germline V lookup: CDR1 KGHSH, CDR2 LQKENI. This CDR3 contains 15 residues. V was clipped by 6 bases and J by 1 base; unmatched bases: 8. CDR3 sequence reads: CASSRRGQASYEQYF. CDR3 coding DNA: TGTGCCAGCTCGCGACGGGGACAGGCGTCCTACGAGCAGTACTTC.

The genes are TRBV28 and TRBJ1-1, with a possible D match to TRBD1 (5 bases). V was pared by 7 bases and J by 4 bases, with 10 bases between. There are 12 residues in the CDR3. Per the germline V gene, CDR1 is MDHEN and CDR2 is SYDVKM. The CDR3 loop reads CASTWGGTEAFF. Here the CDR3 DNA reads TGTGCCAGCACCTGGGGGGGCACTGAAGCTTTCTTT.

The gene calls are TRBV5-1 and TRBJ1-5, with 7 bases aligning to TRBD1. The V and J ends lost 4 bases and 1 base, in that order; junction bases with no gene match: 2. This CDR3 has 14 amino acids. Germline lookup yields CDR1 SGHRS and CDR2 YFSETQ. Written as DNA, the CDR3 is TGCGCCAGCAGCGAACAGGGGAGCAATCAGCCCCAGCATTTT. This encodes CASSEQGSNQPQHF.

This clone occurred once. V usage is TRBV19 and J usage is TRBJ2-6; D gene ambiguous. With 5 bases removed from V and 2 bases from J, the gap between germline ends came to 13 bases. The CDR3 length is 16 residues. Germline loops: CDR1 LNHDA, CDR2 SQIVND (reference sequence). The DNA of the CDR3 is TGTGCCAGTAGTGCTATGAGAGGAGCTGGGGCCAACGTCCTGACTTTC. It encodes CASSAMRGAGANVLTF. Looking up the rest from reference TRBV19 and TRBJ2-6 gives the full variable domain: DGGITQSPKYLFRKEGQNVTLSCEQNLNHDAMYWYRQDPGQGLRLIYYSQIVNDFQKGDIAEGYSVSREKKESFPLTVTSAQKNPTAFYLCASSAMRGAGANVLTFGAGSRLTVL.

The chain carries TRBV15 and TRBJ2-7, with 8 bases identical to TRBD1. Unmatched junction bases numbered 11, after V lost 0 bases and J lost 7 bases. The CDR3 runs to 16 residues. Germline-derived CDR1 and CDR2 are LNHNV and YYDKDF (reference sequence). CDR3 protein: CATSRDRTGWSREQYF. CDR3 in DNA: TGTGCCACCAGCAGAGATAGGACAGGGTGGTCCCGTGAGCAGTACTTC.

V and J are TRBV28 and TRBJ2-4; TRBD2 matches at 7 bases. V trimming: 1 base; J trimming: 6 bases; junction bases outside the gene matches: 3. The CDR3 consists of 14 residues. CDR1 is MDHEN and CDR2 is SYDVKM in the germline V gene. The CDR3 loop reads CASSLLPSGNIQYF. CDR3 DNA sequence: TGTGCCAGCAGTTTATTACCTAGCGGAAACATTCAGTACTTC.

J is TRBJ1-3 and V is TRBV6-5; 7 nucleotides agree with TRBD1. V dropped 5 bases and J dropped 0; count of bases not matched to a gene: 4. The CDR3 sequence is 15 residues long. From germline, CDR1 is MNHEY and CDR2 SVGAGI. This CDR3 is CASSQDRSSGNTIYF. CDR3 nucleotides: TGTGCCAGCAGTCAGGACAGGAGCTCTGGAAACACCATATATTTT.

In DNA, the CDR3 is TGTGCCAGCAGCCCTAAGGGTACTAGTCGCTCTGGGGCCAACGTCCTGACTTTC. Its protein is CASSPKGTSRSGANVLTF. This chain connects TRBV7-3 to TRBJ2-6, with TRBD2 as a possible D gene (5 bases). Trimming shortened V by 5 bases and J by 0 bases, and 17 bases separated the two germline ends. From germline, CDR1 is SGHTA and CDR2 FQGTGA. CDR3 length: 18 residues.

The chain couples TRBV5-4 to TRBJ2-4; 8 nucleotides align to TRBD2. The V and J ends lost 0 bases and 2 bases, in that order; junction bases with no gene match: 10. Germline-derived CDR1 and CDR2 are SGHNT and YYREEE (reference sequence). There are 18 residues in the CDR3. DNA of the CDR3: TGTGCCAGCAGCTTGGTTTCGGGAGGGCCCTCGACCAAAAACATTCAGTACTTC. This codes for CASSLVSGGPSTKNIQYF.